The sample holds one count of the clone carrying this T cell receptor beta chain. PCR employed 60 Vbeta and 13 Jbeta primers. In the original processing: In a later analysis, roughly 11 million of about 80 million unique beta chains occurred in at least two donors. Repertoires were generated with immunoSEQ multiplex PCR, while TCRdb's copy carries only in-frame clones and drops some. V, J and clone size were drawn from that table, and D and trimming were deduced from the DNA. Among roughly 99,000 clones listed, around 74% were seen once. The data were taken from a study of cytomegalovirus exposure and HLA in healthy donors. This CDR3 is 11 amino acids long. CDR1 is MNHEY, CDR2 SVGAGI, per germline. Trimming removed 7 bases at V and 7 bases at J, with 10 bases between.

The sequence was obtained from a male donor in good health and CMV-seronegative. The V gene is TRBV6-5, the J gene TRBJ1-1, with D possibly TRBD1 on 6 matching bases. What was sequenced was PBMCs. The CDR3 reads CASTTGIEAFF. The CDR3, as DNA: TGTGCCAGCACCACAGGGATTGAAGCTTTCTTT.